The subject of this entry is one T cell receptor beta chain. The source of the sample is a study of blood T cell repertoires in COVID-19. The CDR3 covers 15 residues. Germline CDR1 reads ENHRY; CDR2 reads SYGVKD. The V and J ends lost 0 bases and 8 bases, in that order; junction bases with no gene match: 6. The age range of participants was about 18 to 89 years, with residence in about 25 US areas. Membership in each cohort depended on participant-reported clinical history. TCRdb's copy holds only in-frame clones and misses some; the assay was immunoSEQ multiplex PCR. The data show around 450,000 clones, with roughly 85% seen just once and nearly 2% held by the top ten.

The TCR sequence derives from a woman aged 18-35 years with acute COVID-19. Input material: PBMCs or T cells enriched from blood (not recorded which). The chain carries TRBV10-3 and TRBJ1-1; 10 nucleotides agree with TRBD1. CDR3 in DNA: TGTGCCATCAGTGAGTCTTATGTGACAGGGGGCGAAGCTTTCTTT. Its translation: CAISESYVTGGEAFF.